This T cell receptor beta chain was recovered during a study of regulatory T cells in long-lasting Graves disease. Study conclusions and caveats: Patients with persistent disease shared roughly 3,000 public clonotypes, outpacing the roughly 1,000 shared by new patients.

Specified time point: newly diagnosed GD, antithyroid drugs for less than 3 months. The TCR library was made from RNA that had been extracted from PBMCs in TRIzol. Of note for this clonotype: No antigen is known for it.

Arm-PCR of CDR3 regions with iRepertoire HTBI primers generated TCR beta libraries. Original processing notes: Looking across samples, the authors found under 75 TRBV and 14 TRBJ segments. One entry per CDR3 protein results from TCRdb running MiXCR on the multiplex PCR reads. Here the V and J calls rest on TCRdb's processing, not on the authors' analysis. The sample shows approximately 460,000 distinct CDR3 sequences, approximately 16% of them seen only once. These data also formed part of another study, on T cells in Graves' hyperthyroidism and ophthalmopathy. This second study notes: Orbital computed tomography and thyroid ultrasound, together with serum TRAb and thyroxine and clinical symptoms, were used for diagnoses.

The receptor comes from a woman between 25 and 40 years old with Graves disease. Sequencing used peripheral blood mononuclear cells (PBMCs), obtained at new diagnosis, from a patient treated with antithyroid drugs.

CDR3 sequence reads: CASSSGLAGGKPDTQYF. In DNA, the CDR3 is TGTGCCAGCAGCTCCGGACTAGCGGGAGGGAAGCCAGATACGCAGTATTTT. This chain uses TRBV7-9 with TRBJ2-3, with 15 bases fitting TRBD2. The CDR3 covers 17 residues. Germline-derived CDR1 and CDR2 are SEHNR and FQNEAQ (reference sequence). V was clipped by 4 bases and J by 4 bases; unmatched bases: 6.